This passage covers 24 T cell receptor beta chains from one sample sequenced in a study of cytomegalovirus exposure and HLA in healthy donors. The PCR contained 60 Vbeta and 13 Jbeta primers. Using immunoSEQ multiplex PCR, the repertoire was profiled, and TCRdb retains in-frame clones only, with some absent. The repertoire holds fewer than 250,000 clones, with 75% to 80% as singletons. What was sequenced was PBMCs. The source of these receptors is a man between 18 and 29 years old in good health and CMV-seronegative.

The gene calls are TRBV7-3 and TRBJ2-2; perhaps TRBD1 as D (7 bases). The germline CDR1 and CDR2 sequences are SGHTA and FQGTGA. The CDR3 loop spans 16 amino acids. V was clipped by 2 bases and J by 0 bases, with 10 bases between them. CDR3 nucleotide sequence: TGTGCCAGCAGCTTAGGAGGGACAGCGAACACCGGGGAGCTGTTTTTT. Its protein product is CASSLGGTANTGELFF.

This clone was recorded only once. The chain joins TRBV6-5 to TRBJ1-1; 11 nucleotides line up with TRBD1. After removal of 0 bases from V and 6 bases from J, the junction contained 3 bases not matched to a gene. The germline CDR1 and CDR2 sequences are MNHEY and SVGAGI. The CDR3 length is 15 residues. The CDR3 protein is CASSYSGQGGPEAFF. In DNA, the CDR3 is TGTGCCAGCAGTTACTCGGGACAGGGGGGACCTGAAGCTTTCTTT.

The J gene is TRBJ2-7, the V gene TRBV13; 8 bases map to TRBD2. Looked up from germline, CDR1 is PRHDT and CDR2 is FYEKMQ (reference sequence). The length of the CDR3 is 15 residues. Unmatched junction bases numbered 8, after V lost 3 bases and J lost 4 bases. The CDR3 loop is CASSLSETSVYEQYF. The CDR3 DNA follows: TGTGCCAGCAGCTTGTCGGAGACTAGCGTTTACGAGCAGTACTTC.

The chain combines TRBV4-3 with TRBJ2-7; tentatively, D is TRBD2 (6 bases). The V gene lost 0 bases and the J gene lost 0 bases, with 15 bases spanning the gap. The CDR3 is made up of 17 amino acids. Germline-derived CDR1 and CDR2 are LGHNA and YSLEER. The CDR3: CASSQDMAAGGSYEQYF. The CDR3 nucleotides are TGCGCCAGCAGCCAAGATATGGCAGCGGGCGGCTCCTACGAGCAGTACTTC.

This clone was found once. The chain has TRBV11-2 and TRBJ2-7, with 11 bases identical to TRBD2. Germline V lookup: CDR1 SGHAT, CDR2 FQNNGV. V was clipped by 2 bases and J by 1 base; unmatched bases: 10. The CDR3 spans 18 residues. CDR3 sequence (DNA): TGTGCCAGCAGCTTATCGGTAATAGCGGGGGGGAAGTCCTACGAGCAGTACTTC. As protein: CASSLSVIAGGKSYEQYF.

This chain connects TRBV28 to TRBJ1-1; the match to TRBD1 covers 7 bases. CDR1 and CDR2 from the germline V gene are MDHEN and SYDVKM. This CDR3 has 12 residues. Unmatched junction bases numbered 3, after V lost 7 bases and J lost 4 bases. CDR3 nucleotide sequence: TGTGCCAGCAAGCCAGGGGGCACTGAAGCTTTCTTT. Translated, it gives CASKPGGTEAFF.

This clone was counted a few times. The chain couples TRBV12-5 to TRBJ1-1; 11 positions agree with TRBD1. Germline V gene data show CDR1 as LGHNT and CDR2 as FRNRAP. The CDR3 extends over 16 amino acids. With 10 bases clipped from V and 4 bases from J, the junction kept 14 bases outside the gene matches. This chain's CDR3 is CATTSDRGRGVTEAFF. The CDR3 nucleotides are TGTGCTACTACCTCGGACAGGGGGCGAGGAGTCACTGAAGCTTTCTTT.

This clone was picked up a small number of times. The chain recombines TRBV6-6 with TRBJ2-1; D is perhaps TRBD1 (7 bases). The ends were cut back, 5 bases at V and 15 bases at J, with 17 bases in the middle. The CDR3 is 12 amino acids. Germline-derived CDR1 and CDR2 are MNHNY and SVGAGI (reference sequence). In nucleotides, the CDR3 is TGTGCCAGCAGTCAAGACAGGGCGGGGATGTTCTTC. It translates to CASSQDRAGMFF.

The rearrangement joins TRBV6-1 to TRBJ1-2; a possible D gene is TRBD1 (6 bases). This CDR3 contains 14 residues. The germline V and J ends were trimmed by 0 bases and 8 bases, with 13 bases remaining between them. Looked up from germline, CDR1 is MNHNS and CDR2 is SASEGT. The CDR3 nucleotides read TGTGCCAGCAGTGAAGCCTCGGGACATAGCGGCTACACCTTC. Translation gives CASSEASGHSGYTF.

The chain uses TRBV9 and TRBJ2-7; 9 bases align to TRBD1. V was pared by 0 bases and J by 5 bases, with 12 bases of the junction left unmatched. This CDR3 spans 17 amino acids. The germline CDR1 and CDR2 sequences are SGDLS and YYNGEE. CDR3 nucleotides: TGTGCCAGCAGCGTAGCCCTCCAGGGACAGGGTATGCACGAGCAGTACTTC. The encoded protein is CASSVALQGQGMHEQYF.

V gene TRBV11-2 combines with J gene TRBJ1-5, with D unclear. V was pared by 4 bases and J by 6 bases, with 10 bases between. This CDR3 is 13 amino acids long. Germline V gives CDR1 SGHAT, CDR2 FQNNGV. The DNA for the CDR3 is TGTGCCAGCAGCTGGCGAGCGGGTCAGCCCCAGCATTTT. Residues: CASSWRAGQPQHF.

This rearrangement joins TRBV27 to TRBJ2-1; TRBD2 matches 7 bases. This CDR3 spans 13 amino acids. V shed 3 bases, J shed 10 bases, and the junction held 6 bases outside the gene matches. CDR1 and CDR2 from the germline V gene are MNHEY and SMNVEV (reference sequence). CDR3 sequence (DNA): TGTGCCAGCAGTTTCCTACTAGCGCGGGAGCAGTTCTTC. Protein product: CASSFLLAREQFF.

This chain uses TRBV10-2 with TRBJ2-7; 10 bases fit TRBD1. CDR1 WSHSY and CDR2 SAAADI come from the germline V gene. V shed 6 bases, J shed 3 bases, and the junction held 5 bases outside the gene matches. The CDR3 length is 14 residues. The CDR3: CASRGTGENYEQYF. DNA for the CDR3: TGCGCCAGCAGAGGGACAGGGGAAAACTACGAGCAGTACTTC.

The CDR3 bases are TGTGCCAGCAGCTTGGTCGACAGCCCCTATGGCTACACCTTC. It encodes CASSLVDSPYGYTF. The rearrangement uses TRBV5-4 and TRBJ1-2; TRBD1 might be the D (5 bases). Germline-derived CDR1 and CDR2 are SGHNT and YYREEE (reference sequence). The V end was cut by 0 bases, the J end by 4 bases, with 10 bases between. The CDR3 has 14 residues.

This chain links TRBV6-1 with TRBJ1-6, with a tentative D call TRBD1 (5 bases). Deletions cut 5 bases from V and 8 bases from J, with 16 bases between. The germline V gene encodes CDR1 MNHNS and CDR2 SASEGT. The CDR3 runs to 15 residues. CDR3 in DNA: TGTGCCAGCAGTTCAACAGGCCCCTCGGATTCACCCCTCCACTTT. This sequence encodes CASSSTGPSDSPLHF.

The chain employs TRBV6-1 and TRBJ2-3, with TRBD2 as a possible D gene (5 bases). Per germline, CDR1 MNHNS and CDR2 SASEGT. The CDR3 runs to 15 residues. V shed 3 bases and J shed 8 bases, with 18 bases lying between them. The CDR3 DNA sequence: TGTGCCAGCAGTGACCTGGCTGAAGTCGGAGGTACGCAGTATTTT. Translating gives CASSDLAEVGGTQYF.

The chain uses TRBV27 and TRBJ1-2; D uncertain. Germline-derived CDR1 and CDR2 are MNHEY and SMNVEV (reference sequence). This CDR3 is 13 amino acids long. The V and J ends lost 5 bases and 8 bases respectively, with 15 bases between them. The CDR3: CASSPDRWEGYTF. CDR3 in DNA: TGTGCCAGCAGTCCCGATAGGTGGGAGGGCTACACCTTC.

This chain uses TRBV10-3 with TRBJ1-2; D is unclear. Germline CDR1 ENHRY, CDR2 SYGVKD. Trimming cost V 2 bases and J 1 base, with 5 bases left between them. The CDR3 runs to 13 residues. CDR3 in amino acids: CAISENSNYGYTF. For the CDR3, the DNA is TGTGCCATCAGTGAGAACAGTAACTATGGCTACACCTTC.

This clone was seen more than once but under ten times. The V and J genes are TRBV30 and TRBJ1-5; D might be TRBD1 (5 bases). Germline loops: CDR1 GTSNPN, CDR2 SVGIG (reference sequence). The CDR3 loop spans 14 amino acids. The V end was cut by 0 bases, the J end by 5 bases, with 11 bases between. In nucleotides, the CDR3 is TGTGCCTGGAGTGTAGCAGGGATAGATCAGCCCCAGCATTTT. Translation: CAWSVAGIDQPQHF.

A note on this clone: At one end the junction does not follow the germline gene, possibly because of a read error. The chain combines TRBV7-9 with TRBJ2-7; D is possibly TRBD2 (6 bases). The germline V gene has CDR1 SEHNR and CDR2 FQNEAQ (reference sequence). The CDR3 is made up of 14 amino acids. The CDR3 coding sequence is TGTTCCAGCGGACGGGACTCTCATTCCTACGAGCAGTACTTC. It translates to CSSGRDSHSYEQYF.

The chain recombines TRBV7-2 with TRBJ1-2, with D perhaps TRBD1 (6 bases). The CDR3 is 15 amino acids. V was shortened by 1 base and J by 8 bases, with 17 bases between the two germline ends. Germline-derived CDR1 and CDR2 are SGHTA and FQGNSA. CDR3 nucleotide sequence: TGTGCCAGCAGCTTAGGGTCCCCAGGGGCGCGAGGCTACACCTTC. As protein: CASSLGSPGARGYTF.

V and J are TRBV6-6 and TRBJ1-1; D call uncertain. Looked up from germline, CDR1 is MNHNY and CDR2 is SVGAGI (reference sequence). Trimming cost V 7 bases and J 4 bases, with 16 bases left between them. This CDR3 has 14 residues. The CDR3 here is CASTTTGEGTEAFF. Here the CDR3 DNA reads TGTGCCAGCACCACGACGGGAGAAGGCACTGAAGCTTTCTTT.

The chain is built from TRBV18 and TRBJ2-3; 12 bases align to TRBD2. Trimming cost V 4 bases and J 6 bases; bases outside gene matches: 8. CDR1 KGHSH and CDR2 LQKENI come from the germline V gene. The CDR3 sequence is 16 residues long. DNA of the CDR3: TGTGCCAGCTCACTGGAGACTAGCGGGAGCGGTGATACGCAGTATTTT. This encodes CASSLETSGSGDTQYF.

The chain uses TRBV11-2 and TRBJ2-7; TRBD2 agrees at 13 bases. The V segment lost 1 base and the J segment 2 bases; nucleotides outside the gene matches: 8. Per the germline V gene, CDR1 is SGHAT and CDR2 is FQNNGV. The length of the CDR3 is 18 residues. CDR3 DNA: TGTGCCAGCAGCTTAGCTCTACTAGCGGGGGGGCCAGCCTACGAGCAGTACTTC. This codes for CASSLALLAGGPAYEQYF.